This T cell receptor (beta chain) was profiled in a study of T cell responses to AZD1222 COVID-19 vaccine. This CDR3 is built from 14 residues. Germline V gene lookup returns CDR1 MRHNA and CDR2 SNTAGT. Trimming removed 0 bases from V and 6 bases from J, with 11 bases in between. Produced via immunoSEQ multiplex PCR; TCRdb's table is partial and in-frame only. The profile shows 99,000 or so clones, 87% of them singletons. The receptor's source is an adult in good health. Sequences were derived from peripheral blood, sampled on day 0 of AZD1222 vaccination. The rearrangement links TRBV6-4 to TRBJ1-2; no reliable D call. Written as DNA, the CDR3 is TGTGCCAGCAGTGACTCTCGGCAGGCCCATGGCTACACCTTC. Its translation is CASSDSRQAHGYTF.